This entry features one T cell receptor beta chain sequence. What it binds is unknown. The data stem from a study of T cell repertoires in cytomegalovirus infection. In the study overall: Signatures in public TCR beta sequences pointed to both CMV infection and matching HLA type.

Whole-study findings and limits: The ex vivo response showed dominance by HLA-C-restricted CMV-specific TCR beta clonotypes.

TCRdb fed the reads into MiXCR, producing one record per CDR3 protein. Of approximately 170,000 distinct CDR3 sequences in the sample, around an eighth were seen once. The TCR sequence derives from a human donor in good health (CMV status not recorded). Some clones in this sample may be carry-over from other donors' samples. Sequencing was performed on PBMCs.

Here the CDR3 reads CAISSGGSYNEQFF. CDR3 bases: TGTGCCATCAGTTCCGGGGGCTCCTACAATGAGCAGTTCTTC. The chain uses TRBV10-3 and TRBJ2-1; weak D call: TRBD2 (6 bases). Trimming removed 5 bases at V and 0 bases at J, with 8 bases between. The CDR3 contains 14 residues. Germline V gives CDR1 ENHRY, CDR2 SYGVKD.